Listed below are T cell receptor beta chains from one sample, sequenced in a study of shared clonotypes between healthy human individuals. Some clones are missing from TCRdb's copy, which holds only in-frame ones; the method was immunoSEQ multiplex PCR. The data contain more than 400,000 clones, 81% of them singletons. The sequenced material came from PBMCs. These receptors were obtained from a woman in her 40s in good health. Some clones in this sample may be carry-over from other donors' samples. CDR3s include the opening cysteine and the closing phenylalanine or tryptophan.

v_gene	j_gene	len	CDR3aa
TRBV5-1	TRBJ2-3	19	CASSRGGAGSREPTDTQYF
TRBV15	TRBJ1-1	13	CATSSDLNTEAFF
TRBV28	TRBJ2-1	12	CASRALTKEQFF
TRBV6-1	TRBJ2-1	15	CASSAGLAGGYEQFF
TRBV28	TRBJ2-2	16	CASSLAGGLDTGELFF
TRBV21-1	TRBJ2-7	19	CASSKAGTSGRAGSYEQYF
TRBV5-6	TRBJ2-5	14	CASSLLTGQETQYF
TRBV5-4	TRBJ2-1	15	CASSSGLAGPNEQFF
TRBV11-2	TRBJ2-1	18	CASSLLAGGMTSYNEQFF
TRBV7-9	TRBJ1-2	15	CASSKAGGPPDSYTF
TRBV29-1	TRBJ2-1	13	CSVEGGSYNEQFF
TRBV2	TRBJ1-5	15	CASRVGTTSNQPQHF
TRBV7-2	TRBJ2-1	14	CASNLAGGAGEQFF
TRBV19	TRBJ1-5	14	CASSRSGIRQPQHF
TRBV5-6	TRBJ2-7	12	CASSAGPYEQYF
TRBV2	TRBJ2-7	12	CASSEQGYEQYF
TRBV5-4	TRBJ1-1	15	CASSSGQGLNTEAFF
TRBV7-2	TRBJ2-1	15	CASSFSGTSLDEQFF
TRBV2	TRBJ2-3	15	CASSVSTSGGDTQYF
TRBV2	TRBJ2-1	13	CASSEGSYNEQFF
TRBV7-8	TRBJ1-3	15	CASSRLPSSGNTIYF
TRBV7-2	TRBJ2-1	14	CASSSPGPHNEQFF
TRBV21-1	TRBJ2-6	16	CASSKEETPGANVLTF
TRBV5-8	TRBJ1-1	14	CASSPRGAWTEAFF
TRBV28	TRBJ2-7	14	CASRPPGRQNKQYF
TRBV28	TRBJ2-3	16	CASSYLAGVGTDTQYF
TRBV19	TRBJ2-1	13	CASEALGSNEQFF
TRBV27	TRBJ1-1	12	CASSPGVPEAFF
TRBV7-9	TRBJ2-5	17	CASSPRLAGGPWETQYF
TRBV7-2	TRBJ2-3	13	CASSFTERDTQYF
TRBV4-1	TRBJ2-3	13	CASSPTARDTQYF
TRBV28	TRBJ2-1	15	CASSLRSGGRNEQFF
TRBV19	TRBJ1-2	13	CASRDSVNYGYTF
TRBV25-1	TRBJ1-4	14	CASSVVTGDEKLFF
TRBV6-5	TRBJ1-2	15	CASSYHRDRDLAYTF
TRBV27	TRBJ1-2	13	CASSLQGAGGYTF
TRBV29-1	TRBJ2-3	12	CSALPVADTQYF
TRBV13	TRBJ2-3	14	CASSLSGPTDTQYF
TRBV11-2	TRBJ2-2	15	CASSRLAGGTGELFF
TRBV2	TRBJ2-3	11	CASDETDTQYF
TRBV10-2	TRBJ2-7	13	CASSGAETYEQYF
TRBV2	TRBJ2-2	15	CASSEIGKNTGELFF
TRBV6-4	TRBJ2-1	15	CASSDSSGSYNEQFF
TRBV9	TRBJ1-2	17	CASSPPRDRGALGGYTF
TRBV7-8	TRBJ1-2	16	CASSLAAPGVGYGYTF